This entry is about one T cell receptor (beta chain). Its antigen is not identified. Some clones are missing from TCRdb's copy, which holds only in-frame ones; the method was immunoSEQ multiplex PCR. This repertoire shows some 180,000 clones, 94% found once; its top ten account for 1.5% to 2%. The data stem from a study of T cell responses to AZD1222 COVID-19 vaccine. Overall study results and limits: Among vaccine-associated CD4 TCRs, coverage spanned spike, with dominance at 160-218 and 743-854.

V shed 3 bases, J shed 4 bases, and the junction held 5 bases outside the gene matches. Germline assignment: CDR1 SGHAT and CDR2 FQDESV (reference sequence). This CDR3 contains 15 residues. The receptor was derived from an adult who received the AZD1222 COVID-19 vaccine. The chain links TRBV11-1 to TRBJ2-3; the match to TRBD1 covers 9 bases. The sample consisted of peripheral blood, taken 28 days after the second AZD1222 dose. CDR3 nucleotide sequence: TGTGCCAGCAGCTTGACAGGGGGAAACGCAGATACGCAGTATTTT. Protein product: CASSLTGGNADTQYF.